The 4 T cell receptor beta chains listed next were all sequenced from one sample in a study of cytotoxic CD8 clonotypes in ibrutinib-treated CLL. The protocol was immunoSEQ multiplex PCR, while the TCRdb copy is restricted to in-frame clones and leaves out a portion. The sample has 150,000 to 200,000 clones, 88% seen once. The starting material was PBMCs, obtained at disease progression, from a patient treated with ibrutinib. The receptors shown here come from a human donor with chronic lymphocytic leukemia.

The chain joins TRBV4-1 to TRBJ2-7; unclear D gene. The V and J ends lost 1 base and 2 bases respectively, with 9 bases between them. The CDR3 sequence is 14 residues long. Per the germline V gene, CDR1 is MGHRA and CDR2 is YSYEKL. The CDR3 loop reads CASSQVGQAYEQYF. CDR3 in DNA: TGCGCCAGCAGCCAAGTAGGCCAGGCCTACGAGCAGTACTTC.

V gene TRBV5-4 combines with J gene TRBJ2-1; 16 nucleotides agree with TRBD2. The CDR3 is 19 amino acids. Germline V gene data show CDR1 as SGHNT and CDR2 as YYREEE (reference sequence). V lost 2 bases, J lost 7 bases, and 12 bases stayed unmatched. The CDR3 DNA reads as TGTGCCAGCAGCTTAGACCGTCCGGGACTAGCGGGAGGGAGGAATGAGCAGTTCTTC. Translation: CASSLDRPGLAGGRNEQFF.

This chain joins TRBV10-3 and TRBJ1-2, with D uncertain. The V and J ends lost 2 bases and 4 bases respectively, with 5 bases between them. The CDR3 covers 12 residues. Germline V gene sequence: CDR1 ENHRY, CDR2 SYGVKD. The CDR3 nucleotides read TGTGCCATCAGTGAGCTTAGCTATGGCTACACCTTC. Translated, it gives CAISELSYGYTF.

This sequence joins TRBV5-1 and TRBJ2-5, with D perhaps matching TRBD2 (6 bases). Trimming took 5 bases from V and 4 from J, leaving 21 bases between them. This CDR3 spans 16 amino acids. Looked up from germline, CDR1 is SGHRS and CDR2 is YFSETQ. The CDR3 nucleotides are TGCGCCAGCAGTAGAGATGGCTCCACTAGCCTAGAGACCCAGTACTTC. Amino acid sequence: CASSRDGSTSLETQYF.